Shown below are 17 T cell receptor beta chains from a single sample sequenced in a study of T cell repertoires in cytomegalovirus infection. TCRdb itself ran the reads through MiXCR, one entry per CDR3 protein. The table has about 310,000 distinct CDR3 sequences, 25% seen once; the top ten hold more than 10%. Their antigens are not known. Material: cultured PBMCs, obtained from culture after CMV antigen stimulation. Source of these receptors: a human donor in good health (CMV status not recorded). Some clones in this sample may be carry-over from other donors' samples.

The chain carries TRBV2 and TRBJ2-3; D is uncertain. The V gene lost 6 bases and the J gene lost 2 bases, with 12 bases spanning the gap. The CDR3 spans 14 residues. Germline CDR1 is SNHLY and CDR2 is FYNNEI. The CDR3 coding sequence is TGTGCCAGCAGAGTCGGGCCGAACACAGATACGCAGTATTTT. It specifies CASRVGPNTDTQYF.

This clonotype showed up just a few times. One end of the junction fails to match germline, which may point to a read error. The CDR3 coding sequence is TGTGCCAGCAGCTACCAGTATAGCAATCAGCCCCAGCATTTT. It codes for CASSYQYSNQPQHF. This sequence joins TRBV5-3 and TRBJ1-5; no firm D call. TRBV5-3 is treated as an ORF (open reading frame) with a function not yet certain. This CDR3 spans 14 amino acids.

This rearrangement joins TRBV12-3 or TRBV12-4 to TRBJ1-1; D is unclear. The CDR3 totals 14 residues. V was shortened by 3 bases and J by 2 bases, with 10 bases between the two germline ends. CDR3 in amino acids: CASSFSHRNTEAFF. DNA for the CDR3: TGTGCCAGCAGTTTTTCCCATAGAAACACTGAAGCTTTCTTT.

Ten or more counts support this clonotype. This chain connects TRBV28 to TRBJ1-4, with D uncertain. This CDR3 spans 14 amino acids. The V end was cut by 4 bases, the J end by 6 bases, with 12 bases between. Germline V gene lookup returns CDR1 MDHEN and CDR2 SYDVKM. CDR3 bases: TGTGCCAGCAGTTCCTCGCCTGTGGATGAAAAACTGTTTTTT. It specifies CASSSSPVDEKLFF. Full variable domain (rest looked up from reference TRBV28 and TRBJ1-4): DVKVTQSSRYLVKRTGEKVFLECVQDMDHENMFWYRQDPGLGLRLIYFSYDVKMKEKGDIPEGYSVSREKKERFSLILESASTNQTSMYLCASSSSPVDEKLFFGSGTQLSVL.

This clonotype showed up just once. V is TRBV2 and J is TRBJ1-2; D unresolved. Per germline, CDR1 SNHLY and CDR2 FYNNEI. There are 12 residues in the CDR3. Trimming left V 6 bases short and J 2 bases short, with 7 bases between. CDR3 nucleotide sequence: TGTGCCAGCAGGGAGTGGAACTATGGCTACACCTTC. Amino acids: CASREWNYGYTF.

The chain joins TRBV6-2 or TRBV6-3 to TRBJ2-7, with D maybe TRBD2 (6 bases). The length of the CDR3 is 14 residues. Per the germline V gene, CDR1 is MNHEY and CDR2 is SVGEGT. Trimming took 1 base from V and 1 from J, leaving 8 bases between them. CDR3 nucleotide sequence: TGTGCCAGCAGTTACTTCGCGGGGTCCTACGAGCAGTACTTC. This gives the protein CASSYFAGSYEQYF.

Only a few counts were recorded for this clonotype. The chain uses TRBV28 and TRBJ2-1, with D perhaps TRBD2 (6 bases). The V end was cut by 1 base, the J end by 5 bases, with 9 bases between. Looked up from germline, CDR1 is MDHEN and CDR2 is SYDVKM. CDR3 size: 14 residues. The CDR3 region is CASSLSGGDNEQFF. The CDR3 DNA follows: TGTGCCAGCAGTTTATCTGGCGGGGACAATGAGCAGTTCTTC.

In this sample, this clonotype turned up many times. The chain has TRBV7-6 and TRBJ2-1; D unclear. Germline V gene data show CDR1 as SGHVS and CDR2 as FNYEAQ. V was clipped by 2 bases and J by 7 bases, with 12 bases between them. The CDR3 consists of 14 residues. CDR3 region: CASSLSTEGNEQFF. CDR3 in DNA: TGTGCCAGCAGCTTATCTACCGAAGGAAATGAGCAGTTCTTC. The entire variable domain, with the rest obtained from reference TRBV7-6 and TRBJ2-1, is as follows: GAGVSQSPRYKVTKRGQDVALRCDPISGHVSLYWYRQALGQGPEFLTYFNYEAQQDKSGLPNDRFSAERPEGSISTLTIQRTEQRDSAMYRCASSLSTEGNEQFFGPGTRLTVL.

The chain is built from TRBV6-1 and TRBJ1-2; D is unresolved. The V and J ends lost 5 bases and 4 bases respectively, with 11 bases between them. The CDR3 consists of 13 residues. Germline V gene sequence: CDR1 MNHNS, CDR2 SASEGT. The CDR3 region has the DNA TGTGCCAGCAGTTACGAACAAGCCTATGGCTACACCTTC. Residues: CASSYEQAYGYTF.

The chain carries TRBV10-3 and TRBJ1-5; TRBD1 aligns across 7 bases. V shed 5 bases, J shed 2 bases, and the junction held 9 bases outside the gene matches. The germline gives CDR1 ENHRY, CDR2 SYGVKD. CDR3 length: 16 amino acids. The CDR3 is CAISNAGGFRNQPQHF. The CDR3, as DNA: TGTGCCATCAGTAATGCAGGGGGATTTCGCAATCAGCCCCAGCATTTT.

The sample holds a few counts of this clonotype. This chain links TRBV7-2 with TRBJ1-1; D not certain. Germline values: CDR1 SGHTA, CDR2 FQGNSA. CDR3 length equals 15 residues. The germline V and J ends were trimmed by 3 bases and 7 bases, with 18 bases remaining between them. The CDR3 spells CASSFSVNVDSEAFF. CDR3 nucleotides: TGTGCCAGCAGCTTTAGCGTGAACGTTGATAGTGAAGCTTTCTTT. The full variable domain, its missing parts supplied by reference TRBV7-2 and TRBJ1-1, is GAGVSQSPSNKVTEKGKDVELRCDPISGHTALYWYRQSLGQGLEFLIYFQGNSAPDKSGLPSDRFSAERTGGSVSTLTIQRTQQEDSAVYLCASSFSVNVDSEAFFGQGTRLTVV.

V usage is TRBV27 and J usage is TRBJ1-2; D unclear. The CDR3 has 14 amino acids. CDR1 and CDR2 (germline): MNHEY, SMNVEV (reference sequence). V lost 5 bases and J lost 0, with 10 bases in between. The CDR3 sequence: CASSLRPANYGYTF. The CDR3 region has the DNA TGTGCCAGCAGTCTCAGGCCAGCTAACTATGGCTACACCTTC.

This clonotype was counted ten times or more. V usage is TRBV7-8 and J usage is TRBJ2-7; the D is unclear. Germline assignment: CDR1 SGHVS and CDR2 FQNEAQ. The CDR3 sequence is 13 residues long. V gave up 1 base and J gave up 3 bases, with 7 bases separating them. The CDR3 coding sequence is TGTGCCAGCAGCTTAGGTGTGTACTACGAGCAGTACTTC. This translates into CASSLGVYYEQYF.

This clonotype showed up just a few times. The DNA of the CDR3 is TGTGCCAGCAGCTCCACCTACGAGCAGTACGTC. Protein product: CASSSTYEQYV. This chain connects TRBV7-9 to TRBJ2-7; D remains unclear. Germline CDR1 and CDR2: SEHNR and FQNEAQ (reference sequence). Trimming cost V 4 bases and J 2 bases, with 3 bases left between them. CDR3 length equals 11 residues.

This clonotype came up a few times. V gene TRBV25-1 combines with J gene TRBJ2-3; TRBD2 is a possible D gene (6 bases). Trimming left V 5 bases short and J 8 bases short, with 17 bases between. This CDR3 comprises 14 residues. The germline gives CDR1 MGHDK, CDR2 SYGVNS. The CDR3 loop reads CASSPPRASVTQYF. In DNA, the CDR3 is TGTGCCAGCAGTCCCCCTCGAGCTAGCGTTACGCAGTATTTT.

This clonotype was recorded at least ten times. The chain carries TRBV7-2 and TRBJ2-5; 10 positions match TRBD2. The germline V gene has CDR1 SGHTA and CDR2 FQGNSA. The CDR3 loop spans 15 amino acids. The V segment lost 3 bases and the J segment 1 base; nucleotides outside the gene matches: 2. CDR3 sequence (DNA): TGTGCCAGCAGCTTTTGGACTAGCGGCCAAGAGACCCAGTACTTC. Encoded protein: CASSFWTSGQETQYF.

By share, this clonotype counts as medium-sized. The chain joins TRBV7-2 to TRBJ1-2; D ambiguous. Germline values: CDR1 SGHTA, CDR2 FQGNSA. CDR3 length: 12 amino acids. Trimming removed 2 bases at V and 7 bases at J, with 8 bases between. CDR3 sequence reads: CASSLTGLGYTF. For the CDR3, the DNA is TGTGCCAGCAGCTTAACTGGGCTTGGCTACACCTTC.